This T cell receptor (beta chain) was sequenced during a study of post-analysis software for immune sequencing data. Whole-study findings and limits: Five or six TRBV segments, TRBV5-6, TRBV5-1 and TRBV20-1 among them, were found more frequent in patients than controls. Controls had significantly higher normalized Chao1 diversity than multiple sclerosis patients. Batch-mates among the samples co-clustered strongly by F measure.

V dropped 1 base and J dropped 0 bases, with 7 bases sitting between them. The V gene's germline CDR1 is SGHVS and CDR2 FNYEAQ. The CDR3 is 15 amino acids. The TCR beta cDNA libraries contained unique molecular identifiers. Input amounts of about 0.95 to 10 million T cells were used. These gave approximately 500,000 cDNA molecules, so each molecule approximated one T cell. MiXCR was run by TCRdb on the PCR reads, yielding one entry per CDR3 protein. The repertoire has under 200,000 distinct CDR3 sequences, over 25% of them found once; the top ten carry 3% to 4%. Ten or more counts support this clonotype. The antigen is not known.

This chain joins TRBV7-6 and TRBJ2-1; no reliable D call. The sample comprised blood. The clonotype originates from a girl aged 2 to 17 with multiple sclerosis. CDR3 coding DNA: TGTGCCAGCAGCTTAGTTGGCAACTCCTACAATGAGCAGTTCTTC. Protein sequence: CASSLVGNSYNEQFF. Filled out from reference TRBV7-6 and TRBJ2-1, the complete variable domain reads GAGVSQSPRYKVTKRGQDVALRCDPISGHVSLYWYRQALGQGPEFLTYFNYEAQQDKSGLPNDRFSAERPEGSISTLTIQRTEQRDSAMYRCASSLVGNSYNEQFFGPGTRLTVL.